Listed below are T cell receptor beta chains from one sample, sequenced in a study of T cell changes during pregnancy in multiple sclerosis. Data came from immunoSEQ multiplex PCR; TCRdb stores just in-frame clones and leaves some out. The table has 60,000 or so clones, roughly 91% seen once. This specimen consisted of peripheral blood, obtained before pregnancy. These receptors came from a female donor with multiple sclerosis, enrolled in a pregnancy study. Each CDR3 is given with its conserved first and last residue. A D gene is named only where the DNA matches it firmly. Size tells how often a clone was seen (once, few, many) or the class of an expanded clone, and some rows leave it out.

>NA|TRBV5-1|NA|TRBJ2-1
CASSLGGRSYNEQFF
TGCGCCAGCAGCTTAGGCGGCAGATCCTACAATGAGCAGTTCTTC
>TRBD1|TRBV18|NA|TRBJ2-5
CASSPLGTGPKETQYF
TGTGCCAGCTCACCCCTTGGGACAGGGCCTAAAGAGACCCAGTACTTC
>NA|TRBV18|once|TRBJ1-5
CASSPDDSGYSNQPQHF
TGTGCCAGCTCACCAGACGACTCCGGATATAGCAATCAGCCCCAGCATTTT
>NA|TRBV9|few|TRBJ2-3
CASSVANPGLAFTDTQYF
TGTGCCAGCAGCGTAGCTAACCCTGGGCTAGCTTTCACAGATACGCAGTATTTT
>NA|TRBV19|NA|TRBJ2-5
CASSRELGTQYF
TGTGCCAGTAGCCGGGAGTTAGGGACCCAGTACTTC
>TRBD2|TRBV4-1|NA|TRBJ2-7
CASSHRSGGPYEQYF
TGCGCCAGCAGCCATCGTAGCGGGGGGCCCTACGAGCAGTACTTC
>NA|TRBV4-3|few|TRBJ2-1
CASSQDTQGPLNEQFF
TGCGCCAGCAGCCAAGATACCCAGGGGCCTCTCAATGAGCAGTTCTTC
>NA|TRBV4-3|NA|TRBJ2-3
CASSQQTGGSTDTQYF
TGCGCCAGCAGCCAACAGACCGGGGGTAGCACAGATACGCAGTATTTT
>NA|TRBV29-1|NA|TRBJ1-5
CSVALAGGNQPQHF
TGCAGCGTCGCCCTCGCCGGGGGCAATCAGCCCCAGCATTTT
>TRBD1|TRBV6-5|NA|TRBJ1-2
CASSLDRVRGYTF
TGTGCCAGCAGTCTCGACAGGGTTCGTGGCTACACCTTC
>NA|TRBV7-6|NA|TRBJ2-3
CASSPGTGDTQYF
TGTGCCAGCAGCCCCGGAACAGGAGATACGCAGTATTTT
>NA|TRBV5-4|NA|TRBJ1-4
CASSGGYGRGRYEKLFF
TGTGCCAGCAGCGGCGGGTATGGGCGGGGCCGATACGAAAAACTGTTTTTT
>NA|TRBV7-9|NA|TRBJ2-1
CASSLYRTDWRNEQFF
TGTGCCAGCAGCCTCTATAGGACAGACTGGAGGAATGAGCAGTTCTTC
>TRBD1|TRBV18|NA|TRBJ1-6
CASSPLSDRRNSPLHF
TGTGCCAGCTCACCACTTTCGGACAGGAGGAATTCACCCCTCCACTTT
>NA|TRBV21-1|NA|TRBJ1-5
CASASRTGGAAQPQHF
TGTGCCAGCGCCTCCCGGACAGGGGGCGCCGCTCAGCCCCAGCATTTT
>NA|TRBV6-1|NA|TRBJ1-2
CASSEVRGYTF
TGTGCCAGCAGTGAAGTGCGTGGCTACACCTTC
>NA|TRBV18|NA|TRBJ2-5
CASYRDYQETQYF
TGTGCCAGCTACCGGGACTACCAAGAGACCCAGTACTTC
>NA|TRBV30|NA|TRBJ2-7
CAWSSDSYEQYF
TGTGCCTGGAGTTCGGACAGCTACGAGCAGTACTTC
>NA|TRBV29-1|NA|TRBJ1-6
CSVEDLPGSPLHF
TGCAGCGTTGAAGATCTCCCGGGGTCACCCCTCCACTTT
>TRBD1|TRBV5-4|NA|TRBJ2-7
CASSLRTGPGEQYF
TGTGCCAGCAGCCTGAGGACAGGGCCCGGGGAGCAGTACTTC
>TRBD2|TRBV5-4|NA|TRBJ2-1
CASSLGGGGAPRKSYNEQFF
TGTGCCAGCAGCTTGGGTGGCGGGGGGGCCCCGCGAAAATCCTACAATGAGCAGTTCTTC
>TRBD1|TRBV19|NA|TRBJ2-3
CASSTRQGSTDTQYF
TGTGCCAGTAGTACCAGACAGGGGAGCACAGATACGCAGTATTTT
>TRBD1|TRBV18|NA|TRBJ2-2
CASSPPDRGNTGELFF
TGTGCCAGCTCACCACCAGACAGGGGGAACACCGGGGAGCTGTTTTTT
>TRBD1|TRBV7-2|NA|TRBJ1-6
CASSWRTGALGNSPLHF
TGTGCCAGCAGCTGGAGGACAGGGGCCTTAGGGAATTCACCCCTCCACTTT
>NA|TRBV18|NA|TRBJ2-2
CASSPPGLDTGELFF
TGTGCCAGCTCACCACCGGGGCTGGACACCGGGGAGCTGTTTTTT
>NA|TRBV19|NA|TRBJ1-5
CASSIAGQAGFRNQPQHF
TGTGCCAGTAGTATTGCGGGGCAGGCAGGGTTTAGGAATCAGCCCCAGCATTTT
>TRBD2|TRBV4-2|NA|TRBJ2-3
CASSLVAGGGRDTQYF
TGTGCCAGCAGCCTGGTAGCGGGGGGGGGTAGGGATACGCAGTATTTT
>NA|TRBV7-6|NA|TRBJ1-5
CASSTRQDQPQHF
TGTGCCAGCAGCACTCGACAGGATCAGCCCCAGCATTTT
>NA|TRBV19|NA|TRBJ1-1
CASTLSGGTNTEAFF
TGTGCCAGTACCCTCAGCGGAGGGACTAACACTGAAGCTTTCTTT
>NA|TRBV30|NA|TRBJ1-2
CAWRGPSVTAYGYTF
TGTGCCTGGAGGGGGCCTTCAGTTACAGCCTATGGCTACACCTTC
>TRBD1|TRBV30|NA|TRBJ2-2
CAGQGRWAGELFF
TGTGCGGGACAGGGCAGATGGGCCGGGGAGCTGTTTTTT
>NA|TRBV7-8|NA|TRBJ1-1
CASSLPQGGGTNTEAFF
TGTGCCAGCAGCTTACCCCAGGGTGGGGGGACGAACACTGAAGCTTTCTTT
>TRBD1|TRBV9|NA|TRBJ2-7
CASSARSTGTVNEQYF
TGTGCCAGCAGCGCCCGCTCCACCGGGACAGTCAACGAGCAGTACTTC